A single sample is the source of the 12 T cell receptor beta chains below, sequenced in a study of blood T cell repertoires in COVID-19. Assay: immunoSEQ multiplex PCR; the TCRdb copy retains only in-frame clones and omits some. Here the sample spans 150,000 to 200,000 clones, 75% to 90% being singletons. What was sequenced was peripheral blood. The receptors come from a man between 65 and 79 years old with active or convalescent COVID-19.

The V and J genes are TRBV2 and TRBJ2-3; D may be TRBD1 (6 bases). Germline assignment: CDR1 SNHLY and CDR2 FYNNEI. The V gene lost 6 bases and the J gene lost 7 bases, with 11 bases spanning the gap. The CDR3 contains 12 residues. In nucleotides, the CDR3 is TGTGCCAGCAGGACCGGACAGTATACGCAGTATTTT. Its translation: CASRTGQYTQYF. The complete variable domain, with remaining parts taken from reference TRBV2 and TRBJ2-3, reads EPEVTQTPSHQVTQMGQEVILRCVPISNHLYFYWYRQILGQKVEFLVSFYNNEISEKSEIFDDQFSVERPDGSNFTLKIRSTKLEDSAMYFCASRTGQYTQYFGPGTRLTVL.

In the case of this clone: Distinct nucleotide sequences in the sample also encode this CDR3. The CDR3 DNA is TGTGCCAGCAGTTACTCCAGGGTAAACACTGAAGCTTTCTTT. Protein: CASSYSRVNTEAFF. This chain connects TRBV6-2 or TRBV6-3 to TRBJ1-1, with a weak D call TRBD1 (5 bases). V lost 0 bases to trimming and J lost 2 bases, with 7 bases between them. Looked up from germline, CDR1 is MNHEY and CDR2 is SVGEGT. The CDR3 covers 14 residues.

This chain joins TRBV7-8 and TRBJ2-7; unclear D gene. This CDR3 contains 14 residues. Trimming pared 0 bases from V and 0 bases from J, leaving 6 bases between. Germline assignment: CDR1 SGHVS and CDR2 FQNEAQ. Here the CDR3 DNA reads TGTGCCAGCAGCTTAGCGGCTGGCTCCTACGAGCAGTACTTC. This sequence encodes CASSLAAGSYEQYF.

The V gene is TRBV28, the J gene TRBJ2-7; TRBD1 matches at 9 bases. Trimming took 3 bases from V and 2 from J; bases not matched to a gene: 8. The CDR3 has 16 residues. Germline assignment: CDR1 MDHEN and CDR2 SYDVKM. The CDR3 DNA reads TGTGCCAGCAGTTTCGCCCGGGACAGGGTCCCCTACGAGCAGTACTTC. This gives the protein CASSFARDRVPYEQYF. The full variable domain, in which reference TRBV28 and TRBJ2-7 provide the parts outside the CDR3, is DVKVTQSSRYLVKRTGEKVFLECVQDMDHENMFWYRQDPGLGLRLIYFSYDVKMKEKGDIPEGYSVSREKKERFSLILESASTNQTSMYLCASSFARDRVPYEQYFGPGTRLTVT.

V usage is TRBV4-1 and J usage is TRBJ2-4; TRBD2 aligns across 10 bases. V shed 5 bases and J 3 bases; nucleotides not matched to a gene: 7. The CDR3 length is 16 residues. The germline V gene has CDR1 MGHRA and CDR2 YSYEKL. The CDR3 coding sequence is TGCGCCAGCAGCACAGCGGGAGGGCTTCTCAAAAACATTCAGTACTTC. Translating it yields CASSTAGGLLKNIQYF.

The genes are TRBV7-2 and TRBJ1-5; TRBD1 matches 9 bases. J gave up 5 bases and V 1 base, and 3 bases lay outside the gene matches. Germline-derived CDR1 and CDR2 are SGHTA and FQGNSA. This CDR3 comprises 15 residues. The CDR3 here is CASSLEGTGYQPQHF. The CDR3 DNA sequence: TGTGCCAGCAGCTTAGAGGGGACAGGGTATCAGCCCCAGCATTTT.

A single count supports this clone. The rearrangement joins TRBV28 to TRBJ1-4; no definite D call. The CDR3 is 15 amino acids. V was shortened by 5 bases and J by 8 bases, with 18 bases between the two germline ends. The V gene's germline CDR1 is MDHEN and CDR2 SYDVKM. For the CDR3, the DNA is TGTGCCAGCAGTCTCCCCGCCGGGGTGGGAGAAAAACTGTTTTTT. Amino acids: CASSLPAGVGEKLFF.

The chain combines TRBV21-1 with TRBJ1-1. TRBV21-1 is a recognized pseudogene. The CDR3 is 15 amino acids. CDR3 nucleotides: TGTGCCAGCAGCAAAGAAAGGAGGGAAAACACTGAAGCTTTCTTT. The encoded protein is CASSKERRENTEAFF.

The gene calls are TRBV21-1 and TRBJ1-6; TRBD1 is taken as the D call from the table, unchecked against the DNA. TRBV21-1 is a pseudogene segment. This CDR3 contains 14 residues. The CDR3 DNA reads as TGTGCCGGACACGACCGCTCCTATAATTCACCCCTCCACTTT. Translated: CAGHDRSYNSPLHF.

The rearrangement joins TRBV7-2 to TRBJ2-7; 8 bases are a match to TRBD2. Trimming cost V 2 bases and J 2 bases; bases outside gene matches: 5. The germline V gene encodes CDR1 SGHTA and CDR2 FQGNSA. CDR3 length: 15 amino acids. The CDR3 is CASSLSELAAYEQYF. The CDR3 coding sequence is TGTGCCAGCAGCTTATCGGAACTAGCGGCCTACGAGCAGTACTTC.

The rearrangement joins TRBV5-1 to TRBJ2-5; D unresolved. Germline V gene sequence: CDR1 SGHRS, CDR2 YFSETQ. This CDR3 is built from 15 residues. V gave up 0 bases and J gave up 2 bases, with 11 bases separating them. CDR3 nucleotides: TGCGCCAGCAGCTTGGATGTCGCGCCGCAAGAGACCCAGTACTTC. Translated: CASSLDVAPQETQYF.

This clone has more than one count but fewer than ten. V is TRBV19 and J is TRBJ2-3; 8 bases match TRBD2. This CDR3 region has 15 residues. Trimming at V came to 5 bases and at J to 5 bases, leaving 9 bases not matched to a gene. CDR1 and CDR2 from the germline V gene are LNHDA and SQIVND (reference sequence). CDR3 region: CASSRTSRRGDTQYF. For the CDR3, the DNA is TGTGCCAGTAGTCGGACTAGCAGGCGGGGAGATACGCAGTATTTT.